A single sample gave rise to the 21 T cell receptor beta chains below, sequenced in a study of cytomegalovirus exposure and HLA in healthy donors. Primers included in the PCR were 60 Vbeta and 13 Jbeta primers. Sequencing was performed with immunoSEQ multiplex PCR; in TCRdb, only in-frame clones are kept and a portion is missing. The sample gives about 98,000 clones, around 80% of which show up once; roughly 9.8% is in the top ten. The specimen was PBMCs. These receptors were taken from a man between 18 and 35 years old in good health and CMV-seropositive.

The chain carries TRBV6-5 and TRBJ2-5, with D uncertain. Trimming took 3 bases from V and 5 from J, leaving 19 bases between them. This CDR3 spans 16 amino acids. The germline V gene has CDR1 MNHEY and CDR2 SVGAGI. CDR3 residues: CASSYLKAGLAETQYF. Here the CDR3 DNA reads TGTGCCAGCAGTTATTTAAAGGCAGGTCTCGCCGAGACCCAGTACTTC.

J is TRBJ1-6 and V is TRBV28; TRBD1 might be the D (5 bases). The CDR3 consists of 14 residues. V was clipped by 3 bases and J by 6 bases, with 9 bases between them. The germline V gene has CDR1 MDHEN and CDR2 SYDVKM. For the CDR3, the DNA is TGTGCCAGCAGTTTCGAACAGGTTAATTCACCCCTCCACTTT. Its translation: CASSFEQVNSPLHF. Looking up the rest from reference TRBV28 and TRBJ1-6 gives the full variable domain: DVKVTQSSRYLVKRTGEKVFLECVQDMDHENMFWYRQDPGLGLRLIYFSYDVKMKEKGDIPEGYSVSREKKERFSLILESASTNQTSMYLCASSFEQVNSPLHFGNGTRLTVT.

The gene calls are TRBV6-1 and TRBJ1-4; D is perhaps TRBD1 (6 bases). Trimming stripped 7 bases from V and 5 bases from J, with 20 bases between. CDR1 MNHNS and CDR2 SASEGT come from the germline V gene. This CDR3 has 16 amino acids. The chain's CDR3 is CASTETLGRGNEKLFF. In nucleotides, the CDR3 is TGTGCCAGCACTGAGACTCTCGGGAGGGGGAATGAAAAACTGTTTTTT.

This chain joins TRBV2 and TRBJ1-2; TRBD1 aligns across 10 bases. In germline, CDR1 is SNHLY, CDR2 FYNNEI. J lost 4 bases, V lost 7 bases, and 6 bases had no gene match. CDR3 length: 14 residues. The chain's CDR3 is CASTGDRGIYGYTF. The CDR3 DNA reads TGTGCCAGCACCGGGGACAGGGGAATCTATGGCTACACCTTC. The variable domain in full, with the rest retrieved from reference TRBV2 and TRBJ1-2, is EPEVTQTPSHQVTQMGQEVILRCVPISNHLYFYWYRQILGQKVEFLVSFYNNEISEKSEIFDDQFSVERPDGSNFTLKIRSTKLEDSAMYFCASTGDRGIYGYTFGSGTRLTVV.

The chain combines TRBV11-1 with TRBJ1-6, with TRBD1 matching 9 bases. Germline CDR1 SGHAT, CDR2 FQDESV (reference sequence). The CDR3 contains 15 residues. The V segment lost 5 bases and the J segment 5 bases; nucleotides outside the gene matches: 4. For the CDR3, the DNA is TGTGCCAGCAGCAGAGACAGGGGGAATAATTCACCCCTCCACTTT. Translation: CASSRDRGNNSPLHF.

The rearrangement links TRBV28 to TRBJ1-1; 7 nucleotides line up with TRBD1. Germline lookup yields CDR1 MDHEN and CDR2 SYDVKM. The ends lost 3 bases at V and 4 bases at J; junction bases unmatched: 5. This CDR3 has 14 amino acids. CDR3 nucleotide sequence: TGTGCCAGCAGTTTCGAGACAGGGTTCACTGAAGCTTTCTTT. Its protein product is CASSFETGFTEAFF.

J is TRBJ2-3 and V is TRBV5-6; 10 nucleotides line up with TRBD2. The germline V gene encodes CDR1 SGHDT and CDR2 YYEEEE. The CDR3 contains 18 residues. V shed 6 bases and J 2 bases; nucleotides not matched to a gene: 15. The CDR3 spells CASTLSRFLAGDTDTQYF. CDR3 DNA sequence: TGTGCCAGCACCCTAAGTCGGTTTCTAGCGGGGGACACAGATACGCAGTATTTT.

The V call is TRBV28, the J call TRBJ2-5, with unresolved D. Germline V lookup: CDR1 MDHEN, CDR2 SYDVKM. The CDR3 has 14 residues. V gave up 1 base and J gave up 1 base, with 7 bases separating them. CDR3 nucleotide sequence: TGTGCCAGCAGTTTATCGCGACTCCAAGAGACCCAGTACTTC. Protein: CASSLSRLQETQYF.

This chain connects TRBV6-5 to TRBJ2-7; tentative D call: TRBD1 (5 bases). The CDR3 runs to 15 residues. In germline, CDR1 is MNHEY, CDR2 SVGAGI. V was trimmed by 2 bases and J by 2 bases, leaving 13 bases between them. CDR3 in amino acids: CASSYSRQGTYEQYF. The DNA of the CDR3 is TGTGCCAGCAGTTACAGCCGTCAGGGTACCTACGAGCAGTACTTC.

About this clone: One end of the junction varies from germline; a read error may be responsible. The chain has TRBV2 and TRBJ2-5; 8 nucleotides agree with TRBD2. This CDR3 has 14 residues. Germline V gene lookup returns CDR1 SNHLY and CDR2 FYNNEI. CDR3 sequence: CASREAGEAETQYF. CDR3 coding DNA: TGTGCCAGCAGGGAAGCGGGGGAGGCGGAGACCCAGTACTTC.

The CDR3, as DNA: TGTGCCAGCAACTACGGACAGAGTCCTGAAGCTTTCTTT. Its protein is CASNYGQSPEAFF. The chain uses TRBV5-4 and TRBJ1-1; D may be TRBD1 (6 bases). The CDR3 is made up of 13 amino acids. Germline V gene lookup returns CDR1 SGHNT and CDR2 YYREEE (reference sequence). The V and J ends lost 6 bases and 6 bases respectively, with 15 bases between them.

This clone was detected a few times. V is TRBV28 and J is TRBJ2-5; possible D gene TRBD1, 5 bases. Looked up from germline, CDR1 is MDHEN and CDR2 is SYDVKM. V was cut by 5 bases and J by 1 base, with 20 bases left in between. CDR3 length equals 17 residues. CDR3 sequence reads: CASSRAVGQGVQETQYF. CDR3 sequence (DNA): TGTGCCAGCAGTCGTGCCGTGGGGCAGGGCGTCCAAGAGACCCAGTACTTC. Filled out from reference TRBV28 and TRBJ2-5, the complete variable domain reads DVKVTQSSRYLVKRTGEKVFLECVQDMDHENMFWYRQDPGLGLRLIYFSYDVKMKEKGDIPEGYSVSREKKERFSLILESASTNQTSMYLCASSRAVGQGVQETQYFGPGTRLLVL.

This chain connects TRBV19 to TRBJ1-4; 7 nucleotides line up with TRBD1. Germline-derived CDR1 and CDR2 are LNHDA and SQIVND (reference sequence). Trimming at V came to 6 bases and at J to 4 bases, leaving 5 bases not matched to a gene. The CDR3 extends over 14 amino acids. CDR3 protein: CASSRDRVNEKLFF. The DNA for the CDR3 is TGTGCCAGTAGCAGAGACAGGGTTAATGAAAAACTGTTTTTT.

Of note for this clone: Other DNA sequences within the sample encode an identical CDR3. The gene calls are TRBV5-4 and TRBJ1-1, with a possible D match to TRBD1 (5 bases). Trimming pared 3 bases from V and 5 bases from J, leaving 8 bases between. Germline values: CDR1 SGHNT, CDR2 YYREEE (reference sequence). The CDR3 is 12 residues long. The CDR3 loop is CASSWGGTEAFF. Here the CDR3 DNA reads TGTGCCAGCAGCTGGGGGGGTACTGAAGCTTTCTTT.

V gene TRBV27 combines with J gene TRBJ1-1; TRBD1 agrees at 9 bases. Germline V gene lookup returns CDR1 MNHEY and CDR2 SMNVEV (reference sequence). J lost 11 bases, V lost 2 bases, and 9 bases had no gene match. The CDR3 runs to 14 residues. DNA for the CDR3: TGTGCCAGCAGTTTAGCAGGGACAGGGAGGGATGCTTTCTTT. It translates to CASSLAGTGRDAFF.

The genes are TRBV4-1 and TRBJ2-4; TRBD2 matches 8 bases. This CDR3 has 15 amino acids. The V segment lost 4 bases and the J segment 1 base; nucleotides outside the gene matches: 3. Germline-derived CDR1 and CDR2 are MGHRA and YSYEKL. CDR3 nucleotide sequence: TGCGCCAGCAGCCTTGGCGGGGGGGCCAAAAACATTCAGTACTTC. This gives the protein CASSLGGGAKNIQYF.

The V call is TRBV15, the J call TRBJ2-1, with 8 bases lining up with TRBD1. Trimming cost V 2 bases and J 9 bases; bases outside gene matches: 3. The germline CDR1 and CDR2 sequences are LNHNV and YYDKDF (reference sequence). The CDR3 runs 13 residues. CDR3 amino acids: CATSRQGASEQFF. The DNA for the CDR3 is TGTGCCACCAGCAGACAGGGGGCAAGTGAGCAGTTCTTC.

This rearrangement joins TRBV5-4 to TRBJ2-5; TRBD1 matches at 7 bases. Germline loops: CDR1 SGHNT, CDR2 YYREEE (reference sequence). The CDR3 covers 17 residues. The V gene end was trimmed by 4 bases and the J gene end by 5 bases; junction bases not matched to a gene: 17. The CDR3 DNA sequence: TGTGCCAGCAGCATGACCCCCACCCTCAGGGGGACGGAGACCCAGTACTTC. This gives the protein CASSMTPTLRGTETQYF.

Notes on this clone: Other DNA sequences from this sample encode an identical CDR3 as well. V and J are TRBV27 and TRBJ1-1; 8 nucleotides match TRBD1. The CDR3 consists of 13 residues. In germline, CDR1 is MNHEY, CDR2 SMNVEV (reference sequence). V lost 3 bases, J lost 6 bases, and 3 bases stayed unmatched. CDR3 sequence (DNA): TGTGCCAGCAGTTTTGGACAGGGTGCTGAAGCTTTCTTT. It codes for CASSFGQGAEAFF.

This clone appeared a few times. V and J are TRBV28 and TRBJ2-7, with 7 bases matching TRBD1. Germline V CDR1 and CDR2: MDHEN, SYDVKM. The V gene end was trimmed by 3 bases and the J gene end by 3 bases; junction bases not matched to a gene: 17. The CDR3 runs 18 residues. The DNA of the CDR3 is TGTGCCAGCAGTTTCCCCCTTTACCGGGACAGCTTGGGCTACGAGCAGTACTTC. Translation: CASSFPLYRDSLGYEQYF.

This clone was recorded once. This CDR3 is CASSMEHTEAFF. CDR3 DNA sequence: TGTGCCAGTAGTATGGAGCATACTGAAGCTTTCTTT. The V call is TRBV19, the J call TRBJ1-1; D gene ambiguous. Trimming cost V 3 bases and J 5 bases, with 7 bases left between them. Germline loops: CDR1 LNHDA, CDR2 SQIVND (reference sequence). This CDR3 is 12 amino acids long.